This T cell receptor (beta chain) was retrieved from a study of regulatory T cells in long-lasting Graves disease. Sequencing libraries for TCR beta were prepared with iRepertoire HTBI primers and Arm-PCR of CDR3 regions. TCRdb independently ran MiXCR on the multiplex PCR reads; one entry per CDR3 protein. The table has roughly 420,000 distinct CDR3 sequences, roughly a sixth seen once. The sample holds many counts of this clonotype. The sample's time point: newly diagnosed GD, antithyroid drugs for less than 3 months. PBMCs were the source of the RNA used for TCR sequencing. Patients were from an endocrinology department in Xi'an, China. The specimen comprised peripheral blood mononuclear cells (PBMCs), sampled at new diagnosis, from a patient treated with antithyroid drugs. This TCR came from a female donor with Graves disease.

The chain's CDR3 is CAWSVGAGQYNEQFF. CDR3 sequence (DNA): TGTGCCTGGAGTGTAGGGGCGGGCCAATACAATGAGCAGTTCTTC. The rearrangement links TRBV30 to TRBJ2-1; tentatively, D is TRBD1 or TRBD2 (5 bases each). V lost 0 bases to trimming and J lost 4 bases, with 13 bases between them. Per the germline V gene, CDR1 is GTSNPN and CDR2 is SVGIG (reference sequence). The CDR3 spans 15 residues.